The 32 T cell receptor beta chains presented below share a single source sample, sequenced in a study of spatial heterogeneity in lung cancer. Time point described: sample taken at primary tumor resection. No cells were sorted before sequencing. The whole RNA sequenced was extracted from tumor, nontumor lung or frozen PBMC. Via MiXCR, TCRdb re-called the 5' RACE reads, giving one row per CDR3 protein. The data show about 12,000 distinct CDR3 sequences, approximately 6.2% seen once. The source was normal lung tissue next to the tumor, collected at surgery. The receptors shown here come from a male donor with early-stage non-small cell lung cancer.

Ten or more counts support this clonotype. The CDR3 nucleotides read TGTGCCAGCAGCCAACTTGCGGAAATTAATGAAAAACTGTTTTTT. It specifies CASSQLAEINEKLFF. The rearrangement uses TRBV14 and TRBJ1-4; D remains ambiguous. Between the trimmed V and J ends, which lost 2 bases and 4 bases, there was a span of 11 bases. CDR3 length equals 15 residues. Germline lookup yields CDR1 SGHDN and CDR2 FVKESK.

This clonotype has a count of ten or more. V usage is TRBV5-4 and J usage is TRBJ1-3, with TRBD1 as a possible D gene (6 bases). Germline CDR1 is SGHNT and CDR2 is YYREEE (reference sequence). V gave up 2 bases and J gave up 4 bases, with 16 bases separating them. This CDR3 has 16 amino acids. CDR3 nucleotides: TGTGCCAGCAGCTTTACGGGGGGCGGATTGGGAAACACCATATATTTT. Encoded protein: CASSFTGGGLGNTIYF.

This clonotype was seen repeatedly, ten times or more. This chain joins TRBV29-1 and TRBJ2-7; 7 nucleotides match TRBD1. This CDR3 is 14 amino acids long. Trimming at V came to 6 bases and at J to 0 bases, leaving 8 bases not matched to a gene. Germline V CDR1 and CDR2: SQVTM, ANQGSEA. CDR3 in DNA: TGCAGCGTCCTAACGACAGGGAGCTCCTACGAGCAGTACTTC. This translates into CSVLTTGSSYEQYF.

This clonotype was observed many times. This chain links TRBV29-1 with TRBJ2-3; the D is unclear. The CDR3 spans 10 residues. V lost 8 bases to trimming and J lost 1 base, with 4 bases between them. Germline values: CDR1 SQVTM, CDR2 ANQGSEA. CDR3 protein: CSQGTDTQYF. CDR3 in DNA: TGCAGCCAGGGCACAGATACGCAGTATTTT.

This clonotype was seen repeatedly, ten times or more. This chain uses TRBV18 with TRBJ1-5; unclear D gene. V lost 1 base and J 3 bases, leaving 4 bases between the germline ends. Germline V lookup: CDR1 KGHSH, CDR2 LQKENI. CDR3 size: 13 residues. The CDR3 protein is CASSPHVNQPQHF. The CDR3 DNA reads as TGTGCCAGCTCACCACACGTCAATCAGCCCCAGCATTTT. Filled out from reference TRBV18 and TRBJ1-5, the complete variable domain reads NAGVMQNPRHLVRRRGQEARLRCSPMKGHSHVYWYRQLPEEGLKFMVYLQKENIIDESGMPKERFSAEFPKEGPSILRIQQVVRGDSAAYFCASSPHVNQPQHFGDGTRLSIL.

This chain uses TRBV12-3 or TRBV12-4 with TRBJ1-4; D unresolved. Trimming left V 6 bases short and J 4 bases short, with 9 bases between. This CDR3 is built from 13 residues. This CDR3 reads CASRGDFNEKLFF. CDR3 nucleotides: TGTGCCAGCAGAGGTGATTTTAATGAAAAACTGTTTTTT.

This clonotype has at least ten counts. The J gene is TRBJ2-7, the V gene TRBV27, with TRBD2 as a possible D gene (6 bases). V gave up 6 bases and J gave up 3 bases, with 21 bases separating them. Looked up from germline, CDR1 is MNHEY and CDR2 is SMNVEV (reference sequence). This CDR3 contains 16 residues. In nucleotides, the CDR3 is TGTGCCAGCAGGCGGTCTAGCGCCGGGTTGGACTACGAGCAGTACTTC. Translation: CASRRSSAGLDYEQYF.

Relative to its sample, this clonotype is medium-sized. The chain links TRBV5-5 to TRBJ1-5; TRBD1 matches at 8 bases. There are 16 residues in the CDR3. V dropped 0 bases and J dropped 6; count of bases not matched to a gene: 8. Per the germline V gene, CDR1 is SGHKS and CDR2 is YYEKEE (reference sequence). The CDR3 here is CASSLVPGGVVQPQHF. The CDR3 region has the DNA TGTGCCAGCAGCTTGGTGCCAGGGGGCGTCGTTCAGCCCCAGCATTTT.

The sample holds many counts of this clonotype. V is TRBV7-2 and J is TRBJ1-1; maybe TRBD1 (5 bases). The CDR3 totals 16 residues. Deletions cut 2 bases from V and 1 base from J, with 14 bases between. The germline V gene has CDR1 SGHTA and CDR2 FQGNSA. The chain's CDR3 is CASSLISRTPNTEAFF. The CDR3 DNA sequence: TGTGCCAGCAGCTTAATCTCGCGGACACCGAACACTGAAGCTTTCTTT.

This clonotype was seen many times. The chain carries TRBV6-5 and TRBJ1-1; tentative D call: TRBD1 (5 bases). Germline CDR1 and CDR2: MNHEY and SVGAGI. V shed 6 bases and J shed 2 bases, with 10 bases lying between them. The CDR3 covers 13 residues. The CDR3 DNA follows: TGTGCCAGCAGCTGGACACCCAACACTGAAGCTTTCTTT. Its protein product is CASSWTPNTEAFF.

This clonotype showed up many times. The chain links TRBV20-1 to TRBJ2-3, with TRBD1 identical over 7 bases. The CDR3 runs 11 residues. Germline CDR1 reads DFQATT; CDR2 reads SNEGSKA (reference sequence). The CDR3 DNA follows: TGCAGCCAGGGGGTGACAGATACGCAGTATTTT. As protein: CSQGVTDTQYF.

This clonotype is labeled as medium-sized. V gene TRBV19 combines with J gene TRBJ1-5; 9 bases map to TRBD1. Germline CDR1 and CDR2: LNHDA and SQIVND (reference sequence). The CDR3 contains 16 residues. Germline trimming cut 4 bases from V and 0 bases from J; bases unmatched to any gene: 4. CDR3 protein: CASSSGTGSSNQPQHF. For the CDR3, the DNA is TGTGCCAGTAGTAGCGGGACAGGGAGTAGCAATCAGCCCCAGCATTTT.

This clonotype is medium-sized (0.01 to 0.1%) in the sample. The rearrangement joins TRBV9 to TRBJ2-1, with D perhaps TRBD2 (6 bases). Trimming stripped 3 bases from V and 4 bases from J, with 17 bases between. Germline assignment: CDR1 SGDLS and CDR2 YYNGEE. The CDR3 is 16 residues long. This CDR3 reads CASSGGPAGVYNEQFF. The CDR3 DNA is TGTGCCAGCAGCGGAGGCCCAGCGGGCGTTTACAATGAGCAGTTCTTC.

The sample holds many counts of this clonotype. The chain recombines TRBV10-3 with TRBJ1-1, with D possibly being TRBD1 (6 bases). CDR1 ENHRY and CDR2 SYGVKD come from the germline V gene. The CDR3 length is 13 residues. V was pared by 6 bases and J by 0 bases, with 8 bases between. The DNA for the CDR3 is TGTGCCATCAGCGGACAGTTGAACACTGAAGCTTTCTTT. Translation gives CAISGQLNTEAFF.

V is TRBV5-6 and J is TRBJ1-1; D gene uncertain. CDR1 SGHDT and CDR2 YYEEEE come from the germline V gene. The ends were cut back, 0 bases at V and 6 bases at J, with 12 bases in the middle. The CDR3 consists of 14 residues. CDR3 in amino acids: CASSLEFAESEAFF. Here the CDR3 DNA reads TGTGCCAGCAGCTTGGAATTCGCGGAGTCTGAAGCTTTCTTT.

This clonotype is medium-sized in the sample. V is TRBV20-1 and J is TRBJ2-5; 9 bases map to TRBD1. The V gene's germline CDR1 is DFQATT and CDR2 SNEGSKA (reference sequence). This CDR3 is built from 13 residues. This chain's CDR3 is CIFLRTGEETQYF. The CDR3 bases are TGCATCTTCTTGCGGACAGGGGAAGAGACCCAGTACTTC.

This clonotype was counted many times. The chain carries TRBV11-3 and TRBJ1-2; no firm D call. Germline CDR1 is SGHNT and CDR2 is YENEEA. The length of the CDR3 is 16 residues. Deletions cut 5 bases from V and 6 bases from J, with 22 bases between. As DNA, the CDR3 is TGTGCCAGCAGCCAAGAAGGTCGGGCGGGCATACATGGCTACACCTTC. Its translation is CASSQEGRAGIHGYTF.

In this sample, this clonotype turned up many times. In DNA, the CDR3 is TGTGCCAGCAGGCAAGAACCGAACACTGAAGCTTTCTTT. This sequence encodes CASRQEPNTEAFF. The chain has TRBV5-4 and TRBJ1-1, with D unclear. The CDR3 has 13 residues. CDR1 SGHNT and CDR2 YYREEE come from the germline V gene (reference sequence). V was clipped by 5 bases and J by 1 base, with 9 bases between them.

This clonotype was seen at least ten times. The rearrangement links TRBV2 to TRBJ2-1; D gene uncertain. V lost 5 bases, J lost 0 bases, and 11 bases lay in between. CDR3 size: 15 residues. Germline V gene sequence: CDR1 SNHLY, CDR2 FYNNEI. The CDR3 is CASSWAFSSYNEQFF. CDR3 DNA sequence: TGTGCCAGCAGTTGGGCTTTCAGCTCCTACAATGAGCAGTTCTTC.

This clonotype was observed at least ten times. J is TRBJ1-6 and V is TRBV27; 7 bases fit TRBD1. Germline loops: CDR1 MNHEY, CDR2 SMNVEV (reference sequence). The CDR3 runs 15 residues. V lost 4 bases, J lost 8 bases, and 8 bases stayed unmatched. The CDR3 here is CASSWGGTVDSPLHF. The CDR3 coding sequence is TGTGCCAGCAGTTGGGGCGGGACAGTCGATTCACCCCTCCACTTT.

There are many counts of this clonotype. The chain recombines TRBV5-1 with TRBJ2-5; D is perhaps TRBD2 (6 bases). Trimming removed 0 bases from V and 1 base from J, with 10 bases in between. Germline V CDR1 and CDR2: SGHRS, YFSETQ. The CDR3 is made up of 15 amino acids. The CDR3 DNA is TGCGCCAGCAGCTTGGGGGTTAGCGGCCAAGAGACCCAGTACTTC. Translating it yields CASSLGVSGQETQYF. Complete variable domain (other parts from reference TRBV5-1 and TRBJ2-5): KAGVTQTPRYLIKTRGQQVTLSCSPISGHRSVSWYQQTPGQGLQFLFEYFSETQRNKGNFPGRFSGRQFSNSRSEMNVSTLELGDSALYLCASSLGVSGQETQYFGPGTRLLVL.

This clonotype came up many times. V usage is TRBV20-1 and J usage is TRBJ2-7, with 13 bases aligning to TRBD2. The CDR3 covers 16 residues. Germline CDR1 is DFQATT and CDR2 is SNEGSKA (reference sequence). The trim removed 5 bases at V and 6 bases at J, leaving 13 bases unmatched. The CDR3 DNA follows: TGCAGTGCTCAAGGACTAGCGGGAGCATCATCGGGCGAGCAGTACTTC. Protein sequence: CSAQGLAGASSGEQYF.

J is TRBJ1-5 and V is TRBV25-1, with 9 nucleotides matching TRBD1. From germline, CDR1 is MGHDK and CDR2 SYGVNS. There are 14 residues in the CDR3. Trimming removed 4 bases from V and 4 bases from J; junction bases left unmatched: 2. The CDR3 nucleotides are TGTGCCAGCAGTGGGGGGACAGGGAATCAGCCCCAGCATTTT. This gives the protein CASSGGTGNQPQHF.

At least ten counts were recorded for this clonotype. The V and J genes are TRBV24-1 and TRBJ2-5; D uncertain. Looked up from germline, CDR1 is KGHDR and CDR2 is SFDVKD. The CDR3 runs 13 residues. Between the trimmed V and J ends, which lost 5 bases and 4 bases, there was a span of 10 bases. The CDR3 here is CATSAPHTETQYF. CDR3 in DNA: TGTGCCACCAGTGCCCCTCACACAGAGACCCAGTACTTC.

In its sample, this clonotype was seen many times. This chain uses TRBV20-1 with TRBJ2-7; tentatively, D is TRBD2 (6 bases). V lost 2 bases and J lost 2, with 13 bases in between. Per germline, CDR1 DFQATT and CDR2 SNEGSKA (reference sequence). CDR3 length: 14 residues. The CDR3 here is CSARKGGETYEQYF. The CDR3 DNA sequence: TGCAGTGCTAGAAAGGGCGGGGAAACCTACGAGCAGTACTTC.

This clonotype was counted ten times or more. V and J are TRBV20-1 and TRBJ1-5, with 8 bases lining up with TRBD1. Germline CDR1 is DFQATT and CDR2 is SNEGSKA (reference sequence). V lost 5 bases to trimming and J lost 4 bases; unmatched junction nucleotides: 4. The CDR3 consists of 13 residues. The CDR3 is CSARTGLNQPQHF. Here the CDR3 DNA reads TGCAGTGCTCGGACAGGGTTAAATCAGCCCCAGCATTTT.

This clonotype is classed as medium-sized. The gene calls are TRBV7-2 and TRBJ2-1, with 8 nucleotides matching TRBD1. Germline CDR1 SGHTA, CDR2 FQGNSA. J lost 7 bases, V lost 1 base, and 3 bases had no gene match. The CDR3 extends over 14 amino acids. CDR3 residues: CASSLDNRGNEQFF. The CDR3 region has the DNA TGTGCCAGCAGCTTAGATAACAGGGGGAATGAGCAGTTCTTC. Based on the CDR3 plus reference TRBV7-2 and TRBJ2-1, the full variable domain is GAGVSQSPSNKVTEKGKDVELRCDPISGHTALYWYRQSLGQGLEFLIYFQGNSAPDKSGLPSDRFSAERTGGSVSTLTIQRTQQEDSAVYLCASSLDNRGNEQFFGPGTRLTVL.

The sample holds many counts of this clonotype. This chain joins TRBV2 and TRBJ1-6; 7 bases are shared with TRBD1. Germline V gene data show CDR1 as SNHLY and CDR2 as FYNNEI. With 6 bases clipped from V and 7 bases from J, the junction kept 9 bases outside the gene matches. The CDR3 loop spans 15 amino acids. The CDR3 spells CASSLQGLQNSPLHF. In DNA form, the CDR3 reads TGTGCCAGCAGCTTACAGGGGTTACAGAATTCACCCCTCCACTTT.

The table lists this clonotype with a few counts. The chain uses TRBV20-1 and TRBJ1-2; possible D gene TRBD1, 5 bases. V was cut by 0 bases and J by 4 bases, with 21 bases left in between. The germline gives CDR1 DFQATT, CDR2 SNEGSKA (reference sequence). This CDR3 comprises 17 residues. CDR3 DNA: TGCAGTGCTAGAGATGTTAAGAGGGGAGGTGGCGTCTATGGCTACACCTTC. Amino acid sequence: CSARDVKRGGGVYGYTF.

This clonotype was seen repeatedly, ten times or more. This chain joins TRBV2 and TRBJ1-5, with D tentatively TRBD1 (5 bases). V lost 2 bases and J lost 5, with 10 bases in between. Germline loops: CDR1 SNHLY, CDR2 FYNNEI. This CDR3 is built from 14 residues. CDR3 sequence (DNA): TGTGCCAGCAGTGAAAACCGCAGGGATCAGCCCCAGCATTTT. Its translation is CASSENRRDQPQHF.

Many counts were recorded for this clonotype. The chain uses TRBV28 and TRBJ2-7; D is possibly TRBD1 (5 bases). The V gene lost 2 bases and the J gene lost 6 bases, with 11 bases spanning the gap. The CDR3 contains 13 residues. Germline values: CDR1 MDHEN, CDR2 SYDVKM. Here the CDR3 reads CASSLGAPREQYF. CDR3 sequence (DNA): TGTGCCAGCAGTTTAGGGGCCCCTCGCGAGCAGTACTTC.

This clonotype was counted ten times or more. V usage is TRBV7-6 and J usage is TRBJ2-1, with 7 bases identical to TRBD2. V dropped 1 base and J dropped 9; count of bases not matched to a gene: 6. Germline V lookup: CDR1 SGHVS, CDR2 FNYEAQ. The CDR3 is 14 residues long. This CDR3 reads CASSLVGGRREQFF. Here the CDR3 DNA reads TGTGCCAGCAGCTTAGTTGGCGGGAGACGTGAGCAGTTCTTC.